This passage covers 27 T cell receptor beta chains from one sample sequenced in a study of T cells in Graves' hyperthyroidism and ophthalmopathy. Authors of the study amplified TCR beta CDR3 regions from RNA transcripts. A set of HTBI primers served as the primers for a first-round RT-PCR of the TCR CDR3. TCRdb analysed the multiplex PCR reads with MiXCR anew, one entry per CDR3 protein. The sample consists of hundreds of thousands of distinct CDR3 sequences, under 20% of them appearing once. The sample taken for sequencing was blood. All receptors come from a woman in her 30s with Graves' hyperthyroidism.

This chain links TRBV18 with TRBJ1-5, with unresolved D. This CDR3 spans 12 amino acids. The V end was cut by 4 bases, the J end by 9 bases, with 10 bases between. CDR1 and CDR2 from the germline V gene are KGHSH and LQKENI. CDR3 nucleotides: TGTGCCAGCTCACACCCCTTTCGGCCCCAGCATTTT. It encodes CASSHPFRPQHF.

The rearrangement joins TRBV19 to TRBJ2-1, with 11 bases aligning to TRBD2. V lost 6 bases, J lost 10 bases, and 14 bases stayed unmatched. Germline V CDR1 and CDR2: LNHDA, SQIVND (reference sequence). The CDR3 extends over 16 amino acids. In nucleotides, the CDR3 is TGTGCCAGTAGCACAACCGGGACTAGCGGACCAGGGGAGCAGTTCTTC. It specifies CASSTTGTSGPGEQFF.

This clonotype occurred a few times. V gene TRBV13 combines with J gene TRBJ2-5; TRBD2 might be the D (5 bases). Deletions cut 6 bases from V and 4 bases from J, with 18 bases between. Germline V gene lookup returns CDR1 PRHDT and CDR2 FYEKMQ (reference sequence). The CDR3 spans 15 residues. In DNA, the CDR3 is TGTGCCAGCAGTCCTATTCGACTAAGACGAGAGACCCAGTACTTC. Translation gives CASSPIRLRRETQYF.

This clonotype was seen ten or more times. This chain connects TRBV5-1 to TRBJ2-1, with D perhaps given as TRBD1 or TRBD2 (6 bases each). CDR3 length equals 16 residues. From germline, CDR1 is SGHRS and CDR2 YFSETQ. V was pared by 0 bases and J by 1 base, with 11 bases between. In nucleotides, the CDR3 is TGCGCCAGCAGCTTGGATACAGGGACTTCCTACAATGAGCAGTTCTTC. The encoded protein is CASSLDTGTSYNEQFF. Drawing the rest from reference TRBV5-1 and TRBJ2-1, the complete variable domain is KAGVTQTPRYLIKTRGQQVTLSCSPISGHRSVSWYQQTPGQGLQFLFEYFSETQRNKGNFPGRFSGRQFSNSRSEMNVSTLELGDSALYLCASSLDTGTSYNEQFFGPGTRLTVL.

This clonotype occurred many times. V and J are TRBV20-1 and TRBJ2-3; 7 bases are shared with TRBD2. The ends lost 4 bases at V and 4 bases at J; junction bases unmatched: 17. The CDR3 has 17 amino acids. Germline CDR1 and CDR2: DFQATT and SNEGSKA (reference sequence). In nucleotides, the CDR3 is TGCAGTGCTATCCCTGTGTCGGGCGGGGGATTCTCAGATACGCAGTATTTT. Amino acids: CSAIPVSGGGFSDTQYF.

The V call is TRBV3-1, the J call TRBJ2-2; 11 nucleotides agree with TRBD2. The ends lost 7 bases at V and 8 bases at J; junction bases unmatched: 9. Germline V gene lookup returns CDR1 LGHDT and CDR2 YNNKEL (reference sequence). This CDR3 has 15 amino acids. The CDR3, as DNA: TGTGCCAGCACCCCTAGCGGGAGGATGGGGGGGGAGCTGTTTTTT. This codes for CASTPSGRMGGELFF.

Notes on this clonotype: A much larger clone lies one base from this, so it may be a read error. The V and J genes are TRBV18 and TRBJ1-1; D might be TRBD1 (5 bases). This CDR3 comprises 11 residues. V lost 6 bases to trimming and J lost 10 bases, with 12 bases between them. The V gene's germline CDR1 is KGHSH and CDR2 LQKENI. The CDR3 DNA reads as TGTGCCAGCTCGGGGGAACTTGCAGCTTTCTTT. Translated, it gives CASSGELAAFF.

This clonotype was detected ten times or more. The V and J genes are TRBV7-9 and TRBJ2-1, with 11 bases aligning to TRBD2. Germline CDR1 and CDR2: SEHNR and FQNEAQ (reference sequence). Germline trimming cut 4 bases from V and 0 bases from J; bases unmatched to any gene: 8. The CDR3 contains 18 residues. CDR3 in amino acids: CASSSTSGKGSSYNEQFF. In DNA form, the CDR3 reads TGTGCCAGCAGCTCGACTAGCGGGAAGGGCAGCTCCTACAATGAGCAGTTCTTC.

The chain links TRBV18 to TRBJ2-1, with 7 positions matching TRBD2. CDR3 length: 13 amino acids. V lost 5 bases and J lost 9; bases outside the gene matches: 7. In germline, CDR1 is KGHSH, CDR2 LQKENI. CDR3 protein: CASSRGLELEQFF. In DNA, the CDR3 is TGTGCCAGCTCAAGAGGACTAGAACTTGAGCAGTTCTTC.

This clonotype has ten or more counts. The rearrangement joins TRBV20-1 to TRBJ2-5; the D is unclear. The germline CDR1 and CDR2 sequences are DFQATT and SNEGSKA (reference sequence). This CDR3 comprises 12 residues. With 5 bases removed from V and 0 bases from J, the gap between germline ends came to 7 bases. In DNA, the CDR3 is TGCAGTGCTTCCGAAAACCAAGAGACCCAGTACTTC. Its translation is CSASENQETQYF.

This clonotype was picked up many times. The chain joins TRBV30 to TRBJ2-7, with D maybe TRBD1 (7 bases). The V end was cut by 6 bases, the J end by 3 bases, with 12 bases between. The CDR3 totals 12 residues. Germline V lookup: CDR1 GTSNPN, CDR2 SVGIG (reference sequence). The CDR3 DNA is TGTGCCTGTTTGCGGGACAGCTACGAGCAGTACTTC. Residues: CACLRDSYEQYF. Full variable domain (rest looked up from reference TRBV30 and TRBJ2-7): SQTIHQWPATLVQPVGSPLSLECTVEGTSNPNLYWYRQAAGRGLQLLFYSVGIGQISSEVPQNLSASRPQDRQFILSSKKLLLSDSGFYLCACLRDSYEQYFGPGTRLTVT.

This clonotype was found many times. J is TRBJ2-5 and V is TRBV11-2, with D maybe TRBD2 (6 bases). This CDR3 has 14 residues. Germline assignment: CDR1 SGHAT and CDR2 FQNNGV. The V gene lost 2 bases and the J gene lost 5 bases, with 12 bases spanning the gap. CDR3 coding DNA: TGTGCCAGCAGCTTAACGGGGGTACGGGAGACCCAGTACTTC. Its translation is CASSLTGVRETQYF. The full variable domain, in which reference TRBV11-2 and TRBJ2-5 provide the parts outside the CDR3, is EAGVAQSPRYKIIEKRQSVAFWCNPISGHATLYWYQQILGQGPKLLIQFQNNGVVDDSQLPKDRFSAERLKGVDSTLKIQPAKLEDSAVYLCASSLTGVRETQYFGPGTRLLVL.

In its sample, this clonotype was seen many times. This sequence joins TRBV11-2 and TRBJ2-3; D is unresolved. The V gene lost 5 bases and the J gene lost 5 bases, with 11 bases spanning the gap. This CDR3 spans 13 amino acids. Germline CDR1 SGHAT, CDR2 FQNNGV. The CDR3 spells CASSPLRVDTQYF. The CDR3 bases are TGTGCCAGCAGCCCTTTGCGAGTAGATACGCAGTATTTT.

This clonotype turned up a few times. The chain uses TRBV5-1 and TRBJ1-4, with D possibly TRBD1 on 6 matching bases. The CDR3 has 14 amino acids. Germline V gene sequence: CDR1 SGHRS, CDR2 YFSETQ. With 4 bases removed from V and 8 bases from J, the gap between germline ends came to 15 bases. In nucleotides, the CDR3 is TGCGCCAGCAGCCTCGGGGCAGGGGTCGAAAAACTGTTTTTT. Protein: CASSLGAGVEKLFF.

This clonotype was observed many times. This chain links TRBV7-2 with TRBJ2-3; tentative D call: TRBD2 (7 bases). V lost 5 bases and J 1 base, leaving 16 bases between the germline ends. The germline gives CDR1 SGHTA, CDR2 FQGNSA. The CDR3 consists of 16 residues. The CDR3: CASSLRGGGRTDTQYF. DNA for the CDR3: TGTGCCAGCAGCCTGAGGGGGGGCGGACGCACAGATACGCAGTATTTT.

This clonotype was recorded many times. The rearrangement uses TRBV6-1 and TRBJ1-2; 7 nucleotides line up with TRBD1. There are 13 residues in the CDR3. Germline trimming cut 6 bases from V and 5 bases from J; bases unmatched to any gene: 6. CDR1 is MNHNS, CDR2 SASEGT, per germline. CDR3 DNA sequence: TGTGCCAGCAGCAAAGACAGGGAATATGGCTACACCTTC. Translation: CASSKDREYGYTF.

The chain links TRBV5-1 to TRBJ2-3, with 8 bases that match TRBD1. J lost 1 base, V lost 4 bases, and 5 bases had no gene match. Per germline, CDR1 SGHRS and CDR2 YFSETQ. This CDR3 is 15 amino acids long. DNA for the CDR3: TGCGCCAGCAGCGATCCGGGACAGGGCACAGATACGCAGTATTTT. This encodes CASSDPGQGTDTQYF.

This clonotype appeared many times. In DNA form, the CDR3 reads TGTGCCAGCAGCTTAGACGTCAATGCCTACGAGCAGTACTTC. Its protein product is CASSLDVNAYEQYF. The chain links TRBV7-2 to TRBJ2-7; D is unclear. Looked up from germline, CDR1 is SGHTA and CDR2 is FQGNSA. The V end was cut by 1 base, the J end by 2 bases, with 9 bases between. The length of the CDR3 is 14 residues.

The count of this clonotype is one. The chain couples TRBV7-9 to TRBJ2-6; no clear D. Germline assignment: CDR1 SEHNR and CDR2 FQNEAQ (reference sequence). The CDR3 loop spans 17 amino acids. V lost 10 bases and J 1 base, leaving 20 bases between the germline ends. CDR3 DNA: TGTGCCACCTATCGAAGCCCCGAGGAATCTGGGGCCAACGTCCTGACTTTC. This gives the protein CATYRSPEESGANVLTF.

This rearrangement joins TRBV6-6 to TRBJ1-2; 8 nucleotides align to TRBD1. CDR1 is MNHNY, CDR2 SVGAGI, per germline (reference sequence). The V and J ends lost 2 bases and 8 bases, in that order; junction bases with no gene match: 4. CDR3 length equals 13 residues. CDR3 coding DNA: TGTGCCAGCAGTTACGAGGCAGGGGGCGGCTACACCTTC. It translates to CASSYEAGGGYTF.

Only a few counts were recorded for this clonotype. The V call is TRBV12-3 or TRBV12-4, the J call TRBJ2-3; 7 nucleotides agree with TRBD1. The V gene end was trimmed by 6 bases and the J gene end by 3 bases; junction bases not matched to a gene: 3. The CDR3 is 13 amino acids. The DNA of the CDR3 is TGTGCCAGCAGAAGGGGGCAAACAGATACGCAGTATTTT. It translates to CASRRGQTDTQYF.

Many counts were recorded for this clonotype. J is TRBJ1-5 and V is TRBV28; unclear D gene. The CDR3 consists of 12 residues. Germline-derived CDR1 and CDR2 are MDHEN and SYDVKM. Trimming stripped 5 bases from V and 7 bases from J, with 9 bases between. The CDR3 loop is CASSDAIQPQHF. Written as DNA, the CDR3 is TGTGCCAGCAGTGATGCTATACAGCCCCAGCATTTT.

The DNA for the CDR3 is TGCAGTGCTAGAGATAATAGGGCTTACTCCTACAATGAGCAGTTCTTC. Amino acids: CSARDNRAYSYNEQFF. V usage is TRBV20-1 and J usage is TRBJ2-1, with D unclear. CDR1 and CDR2 (germline): DFQATT, SNEGSKA (reference sequence). This CDR3 is built from 16 residues. Trimming shortened V by 0 bases and J by 0 bases, and 12 bases separated the two germline ends.

This clonotype was recorded many times. The V call is TRBV7-3, the J call TRBJ2-3; TRBD2 matches 8 bases. Germline V gives CDR1 SGHTA, CDR2 FQGTGA. Unmatched junction bases numbered 7, after V lost 3 bases and J lost 5 bases. The CDR3 contains 15 residues. CDR3 sequence: CASSFYVGREDTQYF. The DNA of the CDR3 is TGTGCCAGCAGCTTTTATGTCGGGAGGGAAGATACGCAGTATTTT. Together with reference TRBV7-3 and TRBJ2-3, the CDR3 gives the full variable domain: GAGVSQTPSNKVTEKGKYVELRCDPISGHTALYWYRQSLGQGPEFLIYFQGTGAADDSGLPNDRFFAVRPEGSVSTLKIQRTERGDSAVYLCASSFYVGREDTQYFGPGTRLTVL.

The chain employs TRBV28 and TRBJ1-4; D possibly corresponds to TRBD1 (5 bases). The V end lost 4 bases, the J end lost 0 bases, and 12 bases lay between the germline ends. CDR3 length equals 16 residues. CDR1 MDHEN and CDR2 SYDVKM come from the germline V gene. The CDR3 nucleotides read TGTGCCAGCAGTTCCTCCGACAGAGCAACTAATGAAAAACTGTTTTTT. Protein sequence: CASSSSDRATNEKLFF.

This clonotype has a count of ten or more. The chain is built from TRBV6-1 and TRBJ2-5; TRBD1 or TRBD2 may be the D gene (5 bases each). Looked up from germline, CDR1 is MNHNS and CDR2 is SASEGT. This CDR3 has 14 amino acids. Between the trimmed V and J ends, which lost 2 bases and 0 bases, there was a span of 7 bases. CDR3 bases: TGTGCCAGCAGTGAATGGGGACACCAAGAGACCCAGTACTTC. Translation gives CASSEWGHQETQYF.

The rearrangement joins TRBV29-1 to TRBJ1-2, with 9 bases that match TRBD1. J lost 5 bases, V lost 3 bases, and 7 bases had no gene match. This CDR3 spans 14 amino acids. In germline, CDR1 is SQVTM, CDR2 ANQGSEA. The DNA for the CDR3 is TGCAGCGTTGAGGGGGACAGGGTTAAGTATGGCTACACCTTC. It is translated as CSVEGDRVKYGYTF.